This TCR beta chain is from a study of blood T cell repertoires in COVID-19 (dated by TCRdb to about 2020). Some background on the complete study: Samples covering the acute and convalescent phases of COVID-19 were provided by collaborators in the United States, Italy and Spain. The sample metadata nearly always contained a de-identified subject ID, COVID-19 status, age in years and sex. Samples were obtained from the ongoing ImmuneRACE study (first 160 participants) and from some 1,200 subjects provided by 6 global collaborators. The dataset comprised deeply sampled blood TCRbeta repertoires from subjects exposed to, actively infected with, or recovered from COVID-19. The repertoires were released in a freely available public database meant as a resource for research on the immune response to SARS-CoV-2. Where available, HLA class I and class II types were taken from metadata supplied by the sample provider and were not determined by assay-based typing. The prospective study material was composed of cDNA or gDNA derived from T cells, B-cell-depleted T cells, or PBMCs.

General findings and caveats noted by the study authors: Clinical and demographic metadata were provided uncurated, with the amount varying by source and participant.

Concerning this clone: Its antigen is unknown. Base qualities were left out, and no much larger clone turns up one base away.

Samples from volunteer blood donors who had recovered from COVID-19 were contributed by a second Seattle source. Each collaborating institution followed its own protocols to collect whole blood in K2EDTA tubes. For TCRbeta analysis, collaborators shipped samples in one of three forms: frozen whole blood, isolated PBMCs, or DNA extracted from either of those sample types. TCRbeta CDR3 regions were amplified from genomic DNA by means of the immunoSEQ Assay, a bias-controlled multiplex PCR. The paper's data handling went like this. The number of nucleated cells in each sample was estimated by amplification of reference gene primers within the assay. To quantify the absolute abundance of each unique TCRbeta CDR3 rearrangement, sequence reads were collapsed and filtered. For each sample, productive Simpson clonality was calculated by taking the square root of Simpson's diversity index across productive rearrangements. TCRdb provides this immuneACCESS table in a form limited to in-frame rearrangements. Some clones are lacking; in checked studies, under half of them reflect an unresolved V gene, and why the rest are absent is not known. V, J and clone size were drawn from that table, and D and trimming were deduced from the DNA. Here the sample has over 150,000 clones; approximately 88% occur a single time. 3% to 4.5% of the sample belongs to the ten largest clones.

The germline ends are 22 bases apart after V is trimmed by 5 bases and J by 5 bases. CDR1 and CDR2 were assigned from the germline V gene (reference sequence) as LNHDA and SQIVND. The CDR3 has 17 amino acids, counting the end cysteine and phenylalanine. The entry retains the CDR3 DNA only, 51 bases that are in frame from base 1. The chain was built from TRBV19 and TRBJ1-5; a tentative D match to TRBD1 spans 5 bases. This TCR came from an older woman who had recovered from COVID-19. The sequenced sample consisted of peripheral blood. This receptor carries the CDR3 CASSPPRAGSVYQPQHF. The nucleotide sequence is TGTGCCAGTAGTCCGCCCAGGGCGGGGTCTGTTTATCAGCCCCAGCATTTT.